The 21 T cell receptor beta chains below come from one sample, sequenced in a study of molecular identifiers for immune sequencing clone quantification. TCRdb re-analysed the PCR reads in MiXCR, keeping a single row per CDR3 protein. The sample lists just under 650,000 distinct CDR3 sequences, 15% to 20% occurring once. Sequenced material: naive CD8+ T cells from blood, with Jurkat cell RNA spiked in. The subset was: FACS-sorted CD8+CD4-CCR7+CD45RA+ naive T cells. The source is a human donor in good health. Some libraries in this study had Jurkat cell RNA spiked in.

The table lists this clonotype with many counts. This chain links TRBV7-6 with TRBJ2-1, with no clear D. Germline values: CDR1 SGHVS, CDR2 FNYEAQ. The CDR3 has 12 residues. V shed 5 bases and J shed 8 bases, with 10 bases lying between them. CDR3 region: CASSRIEDEQFF. DNA of the CDR3: TGTGCCAGCAGCCGGATCGAGGATGAGCAGTTCTTC.

In its sample, this clonotype was seen many times. The chain is built from TRBV4-2 and TRBJ2-3; TRBD1 agrees at 10 bases. The CDR3 consists of 18 residues. V gave up 4 bases and J gave up 5 bases; unmatched junction bases: 15. Germline CDR1 is LGHNA and CDR2 is YNFKEQ. CDR3 amino acids: CASSPLGGGTGAGDTQYF. The CDR3, as DNA: TGTGCCAGCAGCCCCCTAGGGGGAGGGACAGGGGCTGGAGATACGCAGTATTTT.

This clonotype appeared many times. The chain has TRBV7-2 and TRBJ2-5; D perhaps matches TRBD2 (6 bases). CDR3 length equals 16 residues. Trimming pared 5 bases from V and 3 bases from J, leaving 19 bases between. CDR1 is SGHTA and CDR2 is FQGNSA in the germline V gene. The CDR3 protein is CASSPLGGRSKETQYF. The DNA of the CDR3 is TGTGCCAGCAGCCCCCTGGGGGGTAGGAGCAAAGAGACCCAGTACTTC.

This clonotype was seen ten or more times. The chain carries TRBV7-2 and TRBJ2-5; D is ambiguous. Trimming took 1 base from V and 5 from J, leaving 17 bases between them. CDR1 is SGHTA and CDR2 is FQGNSA in the germline V gene. This CDR3 has 16 amino acids. CDR3 nucleotide sequence: TGTGCCAGCAGCTTAGAGCCTGGTTTCGGGTTGGAGACCCAGTACTTC. Encoded protein: CASSLEPGFGLETQYF.

This clonotype was counted at least ten times. This chain connects TRBV20-1 to TRBJ1-1; D gene unclear. Germline V gives CDR1 DFQATT, CDR2 SNEGSKA (reference sequence). CDR3 size: 15 residues. With 2 bases removed from V and 0 bases from J, the gap between germline ends came to 13 bases. CDR3 in amino acids: CSARSIRAMNTEAFF. The CDR3 bases are TGCAGTGCTAGATCGATCCGGGCGATGAACACTGAAGCTTTCTTT.

The sample holds many counts of this clonotype. J is TRBJ2-7 and V is TRBV28; maybe TRBD1 (6 bases). This CDR3 comprises 12 residues. CDR1 is MDHEN and CDR2 is SYDVKM in the germline V gene. With 6 bases removed from V and 11 bases from J, the gap between germline ends came to 17 bases. The CDR3 reads CASSLRGNHKYF. CDR3 in DNA: TGTGCCAGCAGCCTTAGGGGGAATCATAAGTACTTC.

The CDR3, as DNA: TGTGCCAGCAGTTACTCTAGCGGGGGGGCCAATGAGCAGTTCTTC. Amino acid sequence: CASSYSSGGANEQFF. The V call is TRBV6-2 or TRBV6-3, the J call TRBJ2-1, with 11 bases that match TRBD2. The CDR3 spans 15 residues. The V gene's germline CDR1 is MNHEY and CDR2 SVGEGT. The junction had 1 base not matched to a gene; V was cut back by 0 bases and J by 6 bases.

This clonotype occurred a few times. The rearrangement links TRBV2 to TRBJ1-3; no clear D gene. Germline CDR1 is SNHLY and CDR2 is FYNNEI. The ends were cut back, 0 bases at V and 2 bases at J, with 14 bases in the middle. The CDR3 consists of 17 residues. CDR3 sequence: CASSEALRFSPGNTIYF. CDR3 sequence (DNA): TGTGCCAGCAGTGAAGCGCTTAGGTTTTCCCCTGGAAACACCATATATTTT. Complete variable domain (other parts from reference TRBV2 and TRBJ1-3): EPEVTQTPSHQVTQMGQEVILRCVPISNHLYFYWYRQILGQKVEFLVSFYNNEISEKSEIFDDQFSVERPDGSNFTLKIRSTKLEDSAMYFCASSEALRFSPGNTIYFGEGSWLTVV.

This clonotype was counted a single time. It may be a read error: a sequence one base away is much more abundant. The J gene is TRBJ2-1, the V gene TRBV4-3, with 7 bases that match TRBD2. The J segment lost 4 bases and the V segment lost 0 bases, leaving 9 bases of the junction unmatched. Germline values: CDR1 LGHNA, CDR2 YSLEER. The CDR3 length is 17 residues. CDR3 region: CASSQEKELAVYNEQFF. CDR3 nucleotides: TGCGCCAGCAGCCAAGAGAAGGAGCTAGCGGTATACAATGAGCAGTTCTTC.

This clonotype was counted a few times. The rearrangement joins TRBV12-3 or TRBV12-4 to TRBJ1-4; 7 positions match TRBD1. The CDR3 totals 16 residues. Germline trimming cut 6 bases from V and 3 bases from J; bases unmatched to any gene: 10. The CDR3 protein is CASRSGGGEANEKLFF. The CDR3 DNA is TGTGCCAGCAGGTCGGGAGGGGGCGAAGCTAATGAAAAACTGTTTTTT.

This clonotype was seen at least ten times. The chain has TRBV19 and TRBJ2-7, with 7 nucleotides matching TRBD1. This CDR3 comprises 15 residues. The V gene end was trimmed by 4 bases and the J gene end by 1 base; junction bases not matched to a gene: 7. The germline gives CDR1 LNHDA, CDR2 SQIVND (reference sequence). The CDR3 reads CASSTYGQASYEQYF. For the CDR3, the DNA is TGTGCCAGTAGTACCTACGGACAGGCATCCTACGAGCAGTACTTC.

This clonotype was observed many times. The rearrangement joins TRBV12-3 or TRBV12-4 to TRBJ2-7; D could derive from TRBD1 or TRBD2 (5 bases each). Trimming cost V 5 bases and J 0 bases, with 20 bases left between them. The CDR3 consists of 17 residues. As DNA, the CDR3 is TGTGCCAGCAGTGCCCCCCCGGGGCGCGAACTCTCCTACGAGCAGTACTTC. This translates into CASSAPPGRELSYEQYF.

This clonotype has ten or more counts. The V call is TRBV2, the J call TRBJ2-3, with 7 bases lining up with TRBD2. V shed 3 bases, J shed 0 bases, and the junction held 3 bases outside the gene matches. Germline V gene lookup returns CDR1 SNHLY and CDR2 FYNNEI. This CDR3 spans 15 amino acids. As DNA, the CDR3 is TGTGCCAGCAGTGACGGGGGGACCAGCACAGATACGCAGTATTTT. Translating gives CASSDGGTSTDTQYF.

This clonotype was counted many times. This sequence joins TRBV2 and TRBJ1-1, with 8 nucleotides matching TRBD1. The CDR3 is 12 amino acids. Germline lookup yields CDR1 SNHLY and CDR2 FYNNEI. J lost 3 bases, V lost 10 bases, and 4 bases had no gene match. CDR3 sequence (DNA): TGTGCCATTCGGACAGGGCACACTGAAGCTTTCTTT. This sequence encodes CAIRTGHTEAFF.

In regard to this clonotype: This may be a read error, as it is one base from a much larger clone. The rearrangement uses TRBV7-9 and TRBJ1-5; TRBD1 might be the D (5 bases). CDR1 is SEHNR, CDR2 FQNEAQ, per germline (reference sequence). There are 14 residues in the CDR3. CDR3 DNA: TGTACCAGCAGCTTTTCAGGGTTCAATCAGCCCCAGCATTTT. Residues: CTSSFSGFNQPQHF.

Regarding this clonotype: With a much larger clone just one base away, this may be a read error. The CDR3 loop reads CASSFQATGTQYF. CDR3 in DNA: TGTGCCAGCAGCTTTCAGGCCACAGGTACGCAGTATTTT. This chain uses TRBV5-4 with TRBJ2-3; D is possibly TRBD1 (5 bases). This CDR3 comprises 13 residues. The germline V gene has CDR1 SGHNT and CDR2 YYREEE (reference sequence).

In its sample, this clonotype was seen many times. V usage is TRBV9 and J usage is TRBJ2-2; the D is unclear. The CDR3 consists of 14 residues. CDR1 and CDR2 from the germline V gene are SGDLS and YYNGEE. V lost 0 bases and J lost 1, with 4 bases in between. The CDR3 sequence is CASSVARNTGELFF. The CDR3 DNA reads TGTGCCAGCAGCGTAGCGCGGAACACCGGGGAGCTGTTTTTT.

This clonotype was detected only a few times. The chain links TRBV15 to TRBJ2-5; D perhaps matches TRBD1 (5 bases). The CDR3 is 18 residues long. Germline V gives CDR1 LNHNV, CDR2 YYDKDF (reference sequence). V was cut by 0 bases and J by 2 bases, with 19 bases left in between. The CDR3 loop is CATSRESPLRQPQETQYF. In nucleotides, the CDR3 is TGTGCCACCAGCAGAGAATCCCCTCTTAGACAGCCACAAGAGACCCAGTACTTC.

CDR3 sequence reads: CASSRLGSPVLHF. CDR3 DNA sequence: TGTGCCAGCAGTCGTCTCGGCAGTCCTGTCCTCCACTTT. The chain couples TRBV28 to TRBJ1-6, with D unresolved. The CDR3 has 13 amino acids. Trimming left V 5 bases short and J 15 bases short, with 17 bases between. The V gene's germline CDR1 is MDHEN and CDR2 SYDVKM.

This clonotype was detected only a few times. This sequence joins TRBV6-4 and TRBJ2-4; either TRBD1 or TRBD2 may supply D (5 bases each). Germline V gene data show CDR1 as MRHNA and CDR2 as SNTAGT. Trimming stripped 0 bases from V and 9 bases from J, with 30 bases between. The CDR3 totals 20 residues. CDR3 nucleotides: TGTGCCAGCAGTGACTCCGTAATGGCTGTGGAAATCGGGGAAGGGGTCATTCAGTACTTC. It specifies CASSDSVMAVEIGEGVIQYF.

This clonotype was counted many times. The chain carries TRBV5-6 and TRBJ2-5; 9 positions match TRBD1. CDR3 length equals 14 residues. Germline V gene sequence: CDR1 SGHDT, CDR2 YYEEEE. V dropped 4 bases and J dropped 4; count of bases not matched to a gene: 5. CDR3 DNA sequence: TGTGCCAGCAGCATCGGGACAGGGCTAGAGACCCAGTACTTC. Its translation: CASSIGTGLETQYF.